This T cell receptor beta chain comes out of a study of T cell clones after liver transplantation. Study results and limitations: Migration into the graft, not deletion, may explain lost graft donor-reactive T cells.

The repertoire was sequenced with immunoSEQ multiplex PCR; TCRdb's copy has only in-frame clones and lacks some. In the table there are 45,000 to 60,000 clones, approximately 87% of which are singletons. As to this clone: Its target is not known.

The CDR3 consists of 16 residues. Germline V gives CDR1 SNHLY, CDR2 FYNNEI. The V segment lost 8 bases and the J segment 8 bases; nucleotides outside the gene matches: 18. The J gene is TRBJ2-1, the V gene TRBV2, with TRBD1 matching 7 bases. The sample here was CD8+ T cells from blood, taken 12 months after liver transplant. This TCR came from a human patient who received a liver transplant. Some T cells may be provided by the graft donor. The CDR3: CASPRQGSLRKDEQFF. In DNA, the CDR3 is TGTGCCAGCCCCCGACAGGGTTCCCTTAGAAAGGATGAGCAGTTCTTC.